This TCR beta chain came from a study of T cells in Graves' hyperthyroidism and ophthalmopathy. This clonotype was detected only a few times. Isolation of PBMCs was performed on 8.5 to 10 ml fresh peripheral blood. From RNA transcripts, TCR beta CDR3 regions were amplified. When the TCR CDR3 underwent first-round RT-PCR, the HTBI primer set was used. From the multiplex PCR reads, TCRdb called clonotypes with MiXCR, one entry per CDR3 protein. The data contain some 620,000 distinct CDR3 sequences, about 16% of them seen just once; the ten biggest clones take up 3.8%. Germline CDR1 is ENHRY and CDR2 is SYGVKD. The CDR3 loop spans 16 amino acids. V lost 3 bases and J 3 bases, leaving 14 bases between the germline ends.

The clonotype originates from a woman aged 25 to 39 with Graves' hyperthyroidism. The sample comprised blood. This chain joins TRBV10-3 and TRBJ1-4; possibly TRBD1 for D (6 bases). The CDR3 is CAISDPPGGPNEKLFF. Written as DNA, the CDR3 is TGTGCCATCAGTGATCCTCCCGGGGGGCCTAATGAAAAACTGTTTTTT.